These 11 T cell receptor beta chains originate from one sample sequenced in a study of beta chain features in type 1 diabetes. Notes on the study in general: Type 1 diabetes patients had TCRB CDR3s that were shorter (moderately but significantly so) in all four CD4+ subsets.

What was sequenced were expressed TCRB transcripts, since all of the isolated RNA had been reverse transcribed. Sequencing used immunoSEQ multiplex PCR; TCRdb keeps in-frame clones, though not all of them. The profile covers around 300,000 clones, with approximately 15% appearing a single time and more than 0.015% taken by the ten largest. Antigens of these TCRs are unknown. Sequenced input: naive CD4+ T cells from blood. These receptors came from a man in his late teens or twenties with type 1 diabetes.

This clone was picked up a small number of times. The J gene is TRBJ1-1, the V gene TRBV14; 8 nucleotides agree with TRBD1. The junction had 8 bases not matched to a gene; V was cut back by 6 bases and J by 11 bases. This CDR3 spans 12 amino acids. Per germline, CDR1 SGHDN and CDR2 FVKESK. Here the CDR3 reads CASRPGTGGAFF. The CDR3 nucleotides read TGTGCCAGCAGACCCGGGACAGGCGGCGCTTTCTTT.

This chain joins TRBV7-9 and TRBJ2-7; 10 bases fit TRBD1. Germline CDR1 reads SEHNR; CDR2 reads FQNEAQ (reference sequence). V shed 5 bases and J 3 bases; nucleotides not matched to a gene: 7. CDR3 length: 15 residues. CDR3 DNA: TGTGCCAGCAGCAACCGGGACAGGGGAAACTACGAGCAGTACTTC. This sequence encodes CASSNRDRGNYEQYF.

This clone was seen a few times. V usage is TRBV11-2 and J usage is TRBJ2-3, with D tentatively TRBD2 (6 bases). The V end was cut by 1 base, the J end by 6 bases, with 8 bases between. CDR1 and CDR2 from the germline V gene are SGHAT and FQNNGV. CDR3 length equals 13 residues. CDR3 DNA sequence: TGTGCCAGCAGCTTAGTAGCGGCGGATACGCAGTATTTT. Its translation is CASSLVAADTQYF. Variable domain in full (rest from reference TRBV11-2 and TRBJ2-3): EAGVAQSPRYKIIEKRQSVAFWCNPISGHATLYWYQQILGQGPKLLIQFQNNGVVDDSQLPKDRFSAERLKGVDSTLKIQPAKLEDSAVYLCASSLVAADTQYFGPGTRLTVL.

The CDR3 nucleotides read TGTGCCAGCAGCTCGGCCGGAGCGGGGGGGCCAGGAGATACGCAGTATTTT. It translates to CASSSAGAGGPGDTQYF. The rearrangement links TRBV7-6 to TRBJ2-3; 10 bases are shared with TRBD2. The CDR3 sequence is 17 residues long. The germline V gene encodes CDR1 SGHVS and CDR2 FNYEAQ. V gave up 4 bases and J gave up 5 bases; unmatched junction bases: 12.

The table lists this clone with a few counts. The chain is built from TRBV7-2 and TRBJ2-1, with TRBD2 matching 10 bases. From germline, CDR1 is SGHTA and CDR2 FQGNSA. The CDR3 loop spans 16 amino acids. The V segment lost 5 bases and the J segment 5 bases; nucleotides outside the gene matches: 9. The CDR3 region has the DNA TGTGCCAGCAGCCAAGAAAGGACTAGCGGAAACAATGAGCAGTTCTTC. As protein: CASSQERTSGNNEQFF.

The chain has TRBV28 and TRBJ1-3, with 9 bases lining up with TRBD1. The J segment lost 3 bases and the V segment lost 4 bases, leaving 16 bases of the junction unmatched. This CDR3 is 19 amino acids long. Per germline, CDR1 MDHEN and CDR2 SYDVKM. CDR3 loop: CASSSSYNAGTGFGNTIYF. For the CDR3, the DNA is TGTGCCAGCAGTTCCTCTTATAACGCCGGGACAGGGTTTGGAAACACCATATATTTT.

This clone came up a few times. DNA for the CDR3: TGTGCCAGCAGTCTTACTAGCGGGGGGTACGAGCAGTACTTC. This translates into CASSLTSGGYEQYF. The chain employs TRBV6-5 and TRBJ2-7; TRBD2 matches 12 bases. Per germline, CDR1 MNHEY and CDR2 SVGAGI. After removal of 5 bases from V and 4 bases from J, the junction contained 3 bases not matched to a gene. The CDR3 length is 14 residues.

There are a few counts of this clone. The chain has TRBV7-9 and TRBJ2-1, with no clear D. V was shortened by 6 bases and J by 10 bases, with 13 bases between the two germline ends. There are 12 residues in the CDR3. Germline V gene data show CDR1 as SEHNR and CDR2 as FQNEAQ (reference sequence). DNA of the CDR3: TGTGCCAGCAGATCACTAAACCCCGAGCAGTTCTTC. Translation gives CASRSLNPEQFF.

The CDR3, as DNA: TGCGCCAGCAGCTTCGTGACTAGTAGGGGCAATGAGCAGTTCTTC. Protein: CASSFVTSRGNEQFF. This chain uses TRBV5-1 with TRBJ2-1, with D tentatively TRBD2 (6 bases). The CDR3 sequence is 15 residues long. Germline assignment: CDR1 SGHRS and CDR2 YFSETQ. The ends were cut back, 2 bases at V and 6 bases at J, with 15 bases in the middle.

The chain combines TRBV28 with TRBJ1-1; a possible D gene is TRBD1 (6 bases). Germline-derived CDR1 and CDR2 are MDHEN and SYDVKM. The germline V and J ends were trimmed by 5 bases and 2 bases, with 18 bases remaining between them. This CDR3 is built from 16 residues. This chain's CDR3 is CASSPPNPGVNTEAFF. The CDR3 coding sequence is TGTGCCAGCAGTCCTCCCAATCCAGGGGTAAACACTGAAGCTTTCTTT.

This clone was seen more than once but under ten times. This rearrangement joins TRBV19 to TRBJ2-3, with 8 nucleotides matching TRBD2. The CDR3 loop spans 16 amino acids. V lost 3 bases, J lost 0 bases, and 5 bases stayed unmatched. Germline CDR1 LNHDA, CDR2 SQIVND (reference sequence). The CDR3 is CASSIQTSESTDTQYF. The CDR3 DNA reads as TGTGCCAGTAGTATTCAGACTAGCGAAAGCACAGATACGCAGTATTTT.